This T cell receptor beta chain comes out of a study of Ad26.COV2.S vaccination and SARS-CoV-2 variants. Whole-study findings and limits: Vaccinated individuals (as opposed to placebo recipients) had higher spike-specific TCR breadth.

The V and J ends lost 5 bases and 3 bases respectively, with 26 bases between them. This CDR3 contains 19 residues. Germline lookup yields CDR1 MDHEN and CDR2 SYDVKM. Turning to this clone: Its antigen is not known.

Described treatment: some 20 received Ad26.COV2.S at low or high dose, single or two shots; about 5 received placebo; per-sample allocation not given. Specimen acquisition occurred on day 63 following the initial vaccine or placebo injection. The repertoire was sequenced with immunoSEQ multiplex PCR; TCRdb's copy has only in-frame clones and lacks some. The sample shows roughly 500,000 clones, 87% of them seen only once. The TCR comes from a person aged 18 to 59 who received the Ad26.COV2.S COVID-19 vaccine or a placebo. The chain carries TRBV28 and TRBJ2-1; no clear D. Sequencing used peripheral blood, obtained in a trial of Ad26.COV2.S vaccine versus placebo. The CDR3 nucleotides read TGTGCCAGCAGTGTTACCCCACTGACTGTCACCCGAAACTACAATGAGCAGTTCTTC. Encoded protein: CASSVTPLTVTRNYNEQFF.